This T cell receptor beta chain was retrieved from a study of CD8+ T cells in alopecia areata. Treatment meaning: oral pan-JAK inhibitor, 5-10 mg twice daily. Following extraction, RNA underwent reverse transcription to cDNA, which served as the sequencing template. The assay was immunoSEQ multiplex PCR, and TCRdb's table has in-frame clones only and misses some. The table lists some 110,000 clones, 50% to 75% of them singletons. The CDR3 covers 15 residues. V gave up 0 bases and J gave up 5 bases, with 13 bases separating them. CDR1 and CDR2 from the germline V gene are ENHRY and SYGVKD. The sample here was CD8+ T cells sorted from blood, taken at week 24, from a patient treated with tofacitinib. The rearrangement uses TRBV10-3 and TRBJ1-2; D possibly corresponds to TRBD1 (5 bases). This clonotype was sampled from a human donor with alopecia areata. The CDR3, as DNA: TGTGCCATCAGTGAGTCGGGGCAGCGGCCATATGGCTACACCTTC. This encodes CAISESGQRPYGYTF.